The subject of this entry is one TCR beta chain. The antigen is not known. This sample was taken from a study of T cell responses to AZD1222 COVID-19 vaccine. Deletions cut 6 bases from V and 1 base from J, with 6 bases between. This CDR3 spans 12 amino acids. Study-level results: Researchers report vaccine-associated CD4 TCRs spanning spike, with dominance at 160-218 and 743-854.

Assay: immunoSEQ multiplex PCR; the TCRdb copy retains only in-frame clones and omits some. Found here are tens of thousands of clones, approximately 87% of them singletons; the top ten hold around 5.1%. The chain is built from TRBV12-3 or TRBV12-4 and TRBJ1-1; D is uncertain. The receptor comes from an adult in good health. Sample: peripheral blood, taken on day 0 of MenACWY control vaccination. The CDR3 DNA reads TGTGCCAGCAGAGAAACGAACACTGAAGCTTTCTTT. This codes for CASRETNTEAFF.